The T cell receptor beta chain described here comes from a study of T cell repertoires in cytomegalovirus infection. The wider study: Public TCR beta signatures provided an indication of both CMV infection and a matching HLA type. Study-level results: Carriers of CMV and the relevant HLA type were discriminated by public TCR beta frequency. Dominating the ex vivo response were TCR beta clonotypes that were CMV-specific and HLA-C-restricted.

TCRdb reprocessed the reads with MiXCR, giving one entry per CDR3 protein. The table has some 320,000 distinct CDR3 sequences, more than 8% seen once; the top ten hold roughly 4.5%. The CDR3 runs 16 residues. The V gene's germline CDR1 is MNHEY and CDR2 SMNVEV (reference sequence). V lost 2 bases to trimming and J lost 3 bases; unmatched junction nucleotides: 8. This clonotype was counted a few times. Its antigen remains unidentified. This receptor was taken from a human donor in good health (CMV status not recorded). Some clones in this sample may be carry-over from other donors' samples. The chain employs TRBV27 and TRBJ2-3; 7 bases are shared with TRBD2. The material sequenced was PBMCs. This CDR3 is CASSLTLRGGTDTQYF. The CDR3 DNA reads TGTGCCAGCAGTTTAACCCTCCGGGGAGGGACAGATACGCAGTATTTT.